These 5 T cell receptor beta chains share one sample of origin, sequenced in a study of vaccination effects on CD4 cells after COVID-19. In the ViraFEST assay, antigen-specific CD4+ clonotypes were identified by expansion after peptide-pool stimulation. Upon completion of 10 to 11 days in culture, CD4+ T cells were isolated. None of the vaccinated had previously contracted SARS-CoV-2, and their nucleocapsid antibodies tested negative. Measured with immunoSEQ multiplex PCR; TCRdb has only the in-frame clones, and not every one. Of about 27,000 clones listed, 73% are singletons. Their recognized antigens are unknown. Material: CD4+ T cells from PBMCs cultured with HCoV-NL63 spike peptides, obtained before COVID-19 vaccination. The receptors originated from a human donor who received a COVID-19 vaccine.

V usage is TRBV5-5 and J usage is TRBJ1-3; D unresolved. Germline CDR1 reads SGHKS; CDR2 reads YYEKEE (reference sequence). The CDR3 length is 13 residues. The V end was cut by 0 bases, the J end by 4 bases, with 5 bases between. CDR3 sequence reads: CASSLGRGNTIYF. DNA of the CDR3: TGTGCCAGCAGCTTGGGAAGGGGAAACACCATATATTTT.

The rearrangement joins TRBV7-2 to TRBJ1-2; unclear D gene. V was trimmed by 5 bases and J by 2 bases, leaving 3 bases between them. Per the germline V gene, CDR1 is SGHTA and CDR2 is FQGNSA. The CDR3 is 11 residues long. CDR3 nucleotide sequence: TGTGCCAGCAGCGGAAACTATGGCTACACCTTC. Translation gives CASSGNYGYTF.

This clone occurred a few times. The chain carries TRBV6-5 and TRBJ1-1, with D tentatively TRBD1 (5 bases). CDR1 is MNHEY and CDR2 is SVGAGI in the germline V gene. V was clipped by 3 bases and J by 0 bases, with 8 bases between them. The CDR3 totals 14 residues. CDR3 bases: TGTGCCAGCAGTTATCGGGGGATGAACACTGAAGCTTTCTTT. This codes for CASSYRGMNTEAFF.

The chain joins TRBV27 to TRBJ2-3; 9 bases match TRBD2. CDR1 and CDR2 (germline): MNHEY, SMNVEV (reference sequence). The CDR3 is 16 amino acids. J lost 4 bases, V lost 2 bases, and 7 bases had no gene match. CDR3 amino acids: CASSLGTSRWADTQYF. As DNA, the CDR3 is TGTGCCAGCAGTTTAGGGACTAGCAGGTGGGCAGATACGCAGTATTTT.

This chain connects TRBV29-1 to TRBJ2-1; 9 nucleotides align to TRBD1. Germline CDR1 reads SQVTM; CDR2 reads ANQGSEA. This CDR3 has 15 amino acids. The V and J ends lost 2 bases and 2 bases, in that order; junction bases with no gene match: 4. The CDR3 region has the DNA TGCAGCGTTGAAAGACGGGACAGGGCCTACAATGAGCAGTTCTTC. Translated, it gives CSVERRDRAYNEQFF.